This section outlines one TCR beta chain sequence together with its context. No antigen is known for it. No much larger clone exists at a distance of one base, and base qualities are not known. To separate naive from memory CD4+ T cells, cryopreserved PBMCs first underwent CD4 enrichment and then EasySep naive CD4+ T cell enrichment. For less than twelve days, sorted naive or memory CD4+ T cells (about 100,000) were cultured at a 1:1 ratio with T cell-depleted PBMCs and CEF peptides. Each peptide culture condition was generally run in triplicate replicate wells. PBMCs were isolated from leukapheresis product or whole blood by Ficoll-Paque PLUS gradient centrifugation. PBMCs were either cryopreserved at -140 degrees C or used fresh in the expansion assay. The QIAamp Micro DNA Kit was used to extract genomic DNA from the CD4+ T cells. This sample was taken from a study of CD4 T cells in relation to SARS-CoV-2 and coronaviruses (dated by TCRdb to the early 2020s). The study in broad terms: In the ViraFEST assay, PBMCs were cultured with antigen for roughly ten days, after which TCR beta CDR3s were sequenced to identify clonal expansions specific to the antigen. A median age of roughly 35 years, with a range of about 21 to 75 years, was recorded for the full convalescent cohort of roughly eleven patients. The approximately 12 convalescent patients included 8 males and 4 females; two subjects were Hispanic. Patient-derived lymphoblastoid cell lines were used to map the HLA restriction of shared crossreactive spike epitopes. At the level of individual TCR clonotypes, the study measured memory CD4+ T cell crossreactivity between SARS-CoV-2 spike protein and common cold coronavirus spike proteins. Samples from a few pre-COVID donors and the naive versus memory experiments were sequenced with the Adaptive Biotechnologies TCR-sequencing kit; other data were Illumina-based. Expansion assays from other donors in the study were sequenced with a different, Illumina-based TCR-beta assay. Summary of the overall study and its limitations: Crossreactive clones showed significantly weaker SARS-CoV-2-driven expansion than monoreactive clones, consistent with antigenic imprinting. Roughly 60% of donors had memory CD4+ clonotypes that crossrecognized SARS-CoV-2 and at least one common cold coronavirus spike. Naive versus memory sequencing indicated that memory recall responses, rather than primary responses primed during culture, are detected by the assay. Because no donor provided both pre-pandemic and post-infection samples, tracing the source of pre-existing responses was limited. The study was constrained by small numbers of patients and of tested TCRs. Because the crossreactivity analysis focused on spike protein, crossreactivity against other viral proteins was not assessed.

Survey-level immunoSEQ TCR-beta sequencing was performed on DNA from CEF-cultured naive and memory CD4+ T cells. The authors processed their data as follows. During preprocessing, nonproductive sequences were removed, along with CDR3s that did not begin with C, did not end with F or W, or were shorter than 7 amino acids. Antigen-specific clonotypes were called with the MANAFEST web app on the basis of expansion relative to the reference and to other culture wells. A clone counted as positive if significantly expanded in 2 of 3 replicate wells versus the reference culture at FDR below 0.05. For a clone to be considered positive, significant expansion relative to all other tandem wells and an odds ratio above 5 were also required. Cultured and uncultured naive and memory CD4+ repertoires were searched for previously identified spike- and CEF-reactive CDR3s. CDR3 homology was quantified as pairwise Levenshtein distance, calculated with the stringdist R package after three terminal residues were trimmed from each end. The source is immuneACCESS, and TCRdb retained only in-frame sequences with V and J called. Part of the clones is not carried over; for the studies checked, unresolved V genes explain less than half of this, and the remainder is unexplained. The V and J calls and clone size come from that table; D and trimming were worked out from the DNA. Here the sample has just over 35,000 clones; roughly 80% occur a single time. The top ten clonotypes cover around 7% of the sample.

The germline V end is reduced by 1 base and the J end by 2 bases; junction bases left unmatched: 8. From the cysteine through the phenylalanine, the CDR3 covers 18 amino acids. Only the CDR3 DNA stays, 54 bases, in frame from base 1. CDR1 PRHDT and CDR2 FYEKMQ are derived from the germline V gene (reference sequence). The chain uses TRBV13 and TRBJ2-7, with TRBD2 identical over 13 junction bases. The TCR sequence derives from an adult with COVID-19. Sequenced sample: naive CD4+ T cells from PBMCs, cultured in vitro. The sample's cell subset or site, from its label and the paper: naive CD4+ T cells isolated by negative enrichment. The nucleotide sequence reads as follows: TGTGCCAGCAGCTTAGTAGGACTAGCGGGAGAAGGCCCCTACGAGCAGTACTTC. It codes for CASSLVGLAGEGPYEQYF.